The T cell receptor beta chain described here comes from a study of cytomegalovirus exposure and HLA in healthy donors. 13 Jbeta primers and 60 Vbeta primers were used for the PCR. Sequencing was performed with immunoSEQ multiplex PCR; in TCRdb, only in-frame clones are kept and a portion is missing. This table has around 150,000 clones, around 78% appearing once. This CDR3 contains 20 residues. The V end lost 3 bases, the J end lost 0 bases, and 25 bases lay between the germline ends. The germline gives CDR1 SGDLS, CDR2 YYNGEE. Sequencing was done on a sample of PBMCs. This sequence joins TRBV9 and TRBJ1-3, with D maybe TRBD1 (6 bases). The receptor's source is a man aged 40-49 years in good health and CMV-seronegative. The CDR3: CASSAWGGRSFLGSGNTIYF. The CDR3 DNA reads TGTGCCAGCAGCGCGTGGGGGGGCAGGTCTTTTCTAGGCTCTGGAAACACCATATATTTT.